Included here is one TCR beta chain sequence, with context. This clonotype appeared a few times. The antigen this receptor binds is unknown. Base qualities are not recorded, but no much larger clone differs from it by a single base. A patient counted as having stable Graves' hyperthyroidism if no progression to ophthalmopathy occurred over 18 months of follow-up. Hyperthyroidism patients were newly diagnosed, with disease duration under 2 months, and aged 18 to 65 years. Patients with uncontrolled infections, other autoimmune diseases, pregnancy or lactation were excluded. Diagnoses were established on the basis of clinical symptoms, serum thyroxine and TRAb, thyroid ultrasound, and orbital computed tomography. Total RNA was extracted with Trizol reagent, and quality was checked on an Agilent 2100 Bioanalyzer. Amplification of TCR beta CDR3 regions was carried out from RNA transcripts. The first round of RT-PCR for the TCR CDR3 was performed with the HTBI primer set and the Qiagen OneStep RT-PCR kit. Libraries were constructed in a second round of multiplex PCR, after which size selection and purification were carried out. The libraries were sequenced on an Illumina HiSeq2000 using paired-end 100 bp reads. The study's processing was this. SOAPnuke was used to process the raw data, with reads discarded if the reads contained adapters or uncalled bases, had a mean Phred below 15, or lacked an exact constant-primer or identifier match. High-quality paired reads were merged using COPE v1.2.5, and each unique nucleotide sequence was defined as a clonotype. MiTCR v1.1 was used to align clonotypes to the IMGT TRBV, TRBD and TRBJ reference segments. The analysis was restricted to V-J combinations with a frequency above 0.0001, which together covered 98% to 99.2% of the repertoires. A TCS score was defined as the ratio between F50 (clonal expansion) and ExV (chaos), using BLOSUM62-based TCRdist between CDR3 peptides within each V-J. Welch's t-statistics and random forest reduced just over 500 V-J features to 10 to 15, which were used in a naive Bayes classifier (R e1071). TCRdb passed the public sequencing reads through fastp at Q25 and MiXCR, retaining productive beta sequences. A single entry per CDR3 protein holds the most common genes and DNA from its merged rows. The V and J calls, along with clone size, are taken from TCRdb and not from the paper's own processing. The table for this sample lists hundreds of thousands of distinct CDR3 sequences; around 45% of them were counted only once. The ten top clones hold just under 8.5% of the sample.

The data originate from a study of T cells in Graves' hyperthyroidism and ophthalmopathy (dated by TCRdb to between 2018 and 2021). For the study in its entirety: A discovery cohort of about 96 patients, fewer than 50 with Graves' ophthalmopathy and about 58 with stable Graves' hyperthyroidism, was used to find distinguishing TCR V-J signatures. Prospective prediction of ophthalmopathy was tested in an independent validation cohort of some 19 hyperthyroidism patients and 15 to 17 patients who later progressed to ophthalmopathy. The 100 discovery patients were randomly split 7:3 into training and test sets. The study also compared thyroid tissue and blood T-cell repertoires from several Graves' hyperthyroidism patients. Once sampling was done, hyperthyroidism patients were given methimazole at a starting dose of 30 mg daily, whereas ophthalmopathy patients were given high-dose intravenous methylprednisolone. The paper describes TCR Vbeta CDR3 sequencing of fewer than 150 peripheral blood samples, made up of around 41 ophthalmopathy patients, roughly 75 hyperthyroidism patients and 17 progressor patients. General study outcomes and caveats: In validation, the model predicted progression to ophthalmopathy a median of approximately 6.3 months before onset, with roughly 70% sensitivity and 72.22% specificity. No statistical method was used to fix the sample size in advance, and group allocation was not hidden from the investigators. In cross-validation, a model built on a 13 V-J signature told ophthalmopathy apart from stable hyperthyroidism with approximately 90% sensitivity and about 81% specificity, and in testing the same model reached 80%/75%. Most expanded thyroid clonotypes (frequency above 0.001) were also detected in blood, a finding suggesting that blood repertoires may reflect thyroid immune responses.

V lost 2 bases and J lost 0 bases; the stretch between them is 14 bases long. CDR1 and CDR2, per the germline V gene, are SGHVS and FQNEAQ. From cysteine to phenylalanine, the CDR3 is 16 amino acids long. Only the CDR3 region is kept as DNA, spanning 48 bases read in frame from base 1. Sequenced sample: peripheral blood or thyroid tissue (not recorded which). The V gene is TRBV7-8 and the J gene is TRBJ2-7, with TRBD1 tentatively as D gene (6 bases match). The TCR was taken from a woman aged 18-29 years with Graves' hyperthyroidism. Donor details come from another sample of the same person, matched by shared clones. CDR3 region: CASSLMGAPSSYEQYF. The nucleotides read TGTGCCAGCAGCTTAATGGGGGCACCCAGCTCCTACGAGCAGTACTTC.